These 18 T cell receptor beta chains were sequenced from one sample in a study of PD-L1 blockade in urothelial cancer. The assay was immunoSEQ multiplex PCR, and TCRdb's table has in-frame clones only and misses some. The sample records fewer than 30,000 clones, more than 70% being singletons. Source: PBMCs, taken around atezolizumab (anti-PD-L1) treatment. The receptors come from an older man with urothelial cancer.

This chain joins TRBV7-6 and TRBJ2-7; tentative D call: TRBD2 (5 bases). There are 13 residues in the CDR3. Trimming cost V 4 bases and J 3 bases, with 10 bases left between them. Germline-derived CDR1 and CDR2 are SGHVS and FNYEAQ. CDR3 region: CASSSGLDYEQYF. CDR3 sequence (DNA): TGTGCCAGCAGCTCCGGACTTGACTACGAGCAGTACTTC.

CDR3 in amino acids: CASSPLATGELFF. The CDR3 DNA reads TGTGCCAGCAGCCCCTTGGCTACCGGGGAGCTGTTTTTT. The chain has TRBV11-1 and TRBJ2-2; D gene unclear. From germline, CDR1 is SGHAT and CDR2 FQDESV (reference sequence). With 5 bases removed from V and 5 bases from J, the gap between germline ends came to 9 bases. The CDR3 has 13 residues.

Written as DNA, the CDR3 is TGTGCCAGCAGCCCCGCAGGGGGAGAGACCCAGTACTTC. Translation: CASSPAGGETQYF. This sequence joins TRBV9 and TRBJ2-5; 7 bases are a match to TRBD1. V shed 4 bases, J shed 4 bases, and the junction held 4 bases outside the gene matches. CDR3 length equals 13 residues. Germline V gene data show CDR1 as SGDLS and CDR2 as YYNGEE.

The genes are TRBV28 and TRBJ1-2; D is perhaps TRBD1 (6 bases). The V gene's germline CDR1 is MDHEN and CDR2 SYDVKM. V lost 5 bases and J 8 bases, leaving 18 bases between the germline ends. This CDR3 has 14 amino acids. CDR3 DNA sequence: TGTGCCAGCAGTGTTAAACCTCAGGGGAGAGGCTACACCTTC. It encodes CASSVKPQGRGYTF.

V gene TRBV5-1 combines with J gene TRBJ2-5, with D maybe TRBD1 (5 bases). Per germline, CDR1 SGHRS and CDR2 YFSETQ. The V end was cut by 0 bases, the J end by 5 bases, with 11 bases between. There are 14 residues in the CDR3. The CDR3 DNA sequence: TGCGCCAGCAGCTTGGATCAGGGTTGGGAGACCCAGTACTTC. It translates to CASSLDQGWETQYF.

V and J are TRBV29-1 and TRBJ2-6; TRBD1 might be the D (5 bases). CDR3 size: 14 residues. With 2 bases removed from V and 1 base from J, the gap between germline ends came to 6 bases. Looked up from germline, CDR1 is SQVTM and CDR2 is ANQGSEA. The DNA of the CDR3 is TGCAGCGTTGAATCAGGGTCTGGGGCCAACGTCCTGACTTTC. Translating gives CSVESGSGANVLTF.

V and J are TRBV27 and TRBJ2-1; 7 bases are shared with TRBD1. The CDR3 length is 20 residues. Germline V lookup: CDR1 MNHEY, CDR2 SMNVEV (reference sequence). J was trimmed by 9 bases and V by 0 bases; bases with no gene match: 23. The CDR3 loop is CASSLSPGNVETGYNGEQFF. CDR3 DNA sequence: TGTGCCAGCAGTTTATCCCCCGGGAACGTGGAGACAGGGTATAATGGTGAGCAGTTCTTC.

This chain uses TRBV6-5 with TRBJ2-7; a possible D gene is TRBD2 (5 bases). There are 14 residues in the CDR3. V was cut by 6 bases and J by 0 bases, with 12 bases left in between. From germline, CDR1 is MNHEY and CDR2 SVGAGI. The CDR3 spells CASRPRGSSYEQYF. The CDR3 bases are TGTGCCAGCAGACCCCGGGGAAGCTCCTACGAGCAGTACTTC.

This sequence joins TRBV5-1 and TRBJ2-2, with 7 nucleotides matching TRBD2. The V gene's germline CDR1 is SGHRS and CDR2 YFSETQ. This CDR3 spans 15 amino acids. V trimming: 2 bases; J trimming: 2 bases; junction bases outside the gene matches: 3. In DNA form, the CDR3 reads TGCGCCAGCAGCTTTACTAGCGATAACACCGGGGAGCTGTTTTTT. Translating it yields CASSFTSDNTGELFF. The full variable domain, with the rest looked up from reference TRBV5-1 and TRBJ2-2, is KAGVTQTPRYLIKTRGQQVTLSCSPISGHRSVSWYQQTPGQGLQFLFEYFSETQRNKGNFPGRFSGRQFSNSRSEMNVSTLELGDSALYLCASSFTSDNTGELFFGEGSRLTVL.

The chain joins TRBV30 to TRBJ2-7; 8 nucleotides agree with TRBD1. The CDR3 spans 12 residues. In germline, CDR1 is GTSNPN, CDR2 SVGIG (reference sequence). The J segment lost 7 bases and the V segment lost 4 bases, leaving 6 bases of the junction unmatched. CDR3 DNA: TGTGCCTGGACCCAGGGGGCGGGAGAGCAGTACTTC. It is translated as CAWTQGAGEQYF.

The V call is TRBV10-3, the J call TRBJ2-7, with no clear D. Trimming pared 2 bases from V and 0 bases from J, leaving 11 bases between. Germline CDR1 is ENHRY and CDR2 is SYGVKD. CDR3 length: 15 amino acids. The CDR3 coding sequence is TGTGCCATCAGTGAGAAAAGCGAGAGCTCCTACGAGCAGTACTTC. Translating it yields CAISEKSESSYEQYF.

V usage is TRBV6-1 and J usage is TRBJ1-4, with 9 bases aligning to TRBD1. The CDR3 sequence is 15 residues long. Germline lookup yields CDR1 MNHNS and CDR2 SASEGT. The junction had 9 bases not matched to a gene; V was cut back by 2 bases and J by 11 bases. The CDR3 sequence is CASSEPGQGTTKLFF. In nucleotides, the CDR3 is TGTGCCAGCAGTGAACCGGGACAGGGTACGACGAAACTGTTTTTT.

The genes are TRBV2 and TRBJ1-1; D is perhaps TRBD1 (5 bases). Germline CDR1 reads SNHLY; CDR2 reads FYNNEI. Trimming removed 5 bases from V and 7 bases from J, with 17 bases in between. The CDR3 loop spans 14 amino acids. The CDR3 nucleotides read TGTGCCAGCAGTCTACGACAGAGGTCGGTTGAAGCTTTCTTT. Protein product: CASSLRQRSVEAFF. Looking up the rest from reference TRBV2 and TRBJ1-1 gives the full variable domain: EPEVTQTPSHQVTQMGQEVILRCVPISNHLYFYWYRQILGQKVEFLVSFYNNEISEKSEIFDDQFSVERPDGSNFTLKIRSTKLEDSAMYFCASSLRQRSVEAFFGQGTRLTVV.

The chain carries TRBV5-1 and TRBJ1-4; 7 nucleotides agree with TRBD1. This CDR3 spans 16 amino acids. Germline V CDR1 and CDR2: SGHRS, YFSETQ. V shed 4 bases and J 2 bases; nucleotides not matched to a gene: 8. The CDR3 DNA reads TGCGCCAGCAGCAAAACAGGGGATACCACTAATGAAAAACTGTTTTTT. Translation gives CASSKTGDTTNEKLFF.

The chain is built from TRBV5-6 and TRBJ2-7; D is perhaps TRBD2 (5 bases). The germline V and J ends were trimmed by 3 bases and 6 bases, with 19 bases remaining between them. The germline CDR1 and CDR2 sequences are SGHDT and YYEEEE. The CDR3 spans 15 residues. CDR3 DNA: TGTGCCAGCAGCTACTTAGGCCAGCCTCGGGGCGAGCAGTACTTC. As protein: CASSYLGQPRGEQYF.

The chain joins TRBV5-1 to TRBJ1-4; 7 bases are shared with TRBD1. V lost 1 base to trimming and J lost 8 bases; unmatched junction nucleotides: 5. The CDR3 consists of 14 residues. From germline, CDR1 is SGHRS and CDR2 YFSETQ. This CDR3 is CASSLQGEEEKLFF. The CDR3 DNA follows: TGCGCCAGCAGCTTGCAGGGGGAAGAAGAAAAACTGTTTTTT. The whole variable domain, filled in from reference TRBV5-1 and TRBJ1-4, reads KAGVTQTPRYLIKTRGQQVTLSCSPISGHRSVSWYQQTPGQGLQFLFEYFSETQRNKGNFPGRFSGRQFSNSRSEMNVSTLELGDSALYLCASSLQGEEEKLFFGSGTQLSVL.

The rearrangement links TRBV28 to TRBJ2-2; 7 bases align to TRBD1. This CDR3 spans 15 amino acids. Unmatched junction bases numbered 1, after V lost 2 bases and J lost 1 base. Germline V gene lookup returns CDR1 MDHEN and CDR2 SYDVKM. CDR3 residues: CASSLNRGNTGELFF. CDR3 bases: TGTGCCAGCAGTTTAAACAGGGGGAACACCGGGGAGCTGTTTTTT. Complete variable domain (other parts from reference TRBV28 and TRBJ2-2): DVKVTQSSRYLVKRTGEKVFLECVQDMDHENMFWYRQDPGLGLRLIYFSYDVKMKEKGDIPEGYSVSREKKERFSLILESASTNQTSMYLCASSLNRGNTGELFFGEGSRLTVL.

V and J are TRBV6-1 and TRBJ1-3; 7 nucleotides agree with TRBD1. From germline, CDR1 is MNHNS and CDR2 SASEGT. V lost 7 bases to trimming and J lost 0 bases; unmatched junction nucleotides: 6. The length of the CDR3 is 15 residues. CDR3: CASNRDSLSGNTIYF. The CDR3 DNA reads as TGTGCCAGCAACCGGGACAGCCTCTCTGGAAACACCATATATTTT.